One sample yielded the 22 T cell receptor beta chains listed below, sequenced in a study of blood T cell repertoires in COVID-19. Generated by immunoSEQ multiplex PCR, the TCRdb table keeps only in-frame clones and is missing some. The table lists more than 200,000 clones, approximately 88% of them singletons, with around 6.6% in the top ten. The sequencing input was peripheral blood. Receptors were obtained from a woman aged 30 to 39 with COVID-19, enrolled during active disease.

The chain is built from TRBV5-5 and TRBJ1-1; TRBD1 aligns across 9 bases. The CDR3 runs 16 residues. The V gene's germline CDR1 is SGHKS and CDR2 YYEKEE (reference sequence). The V segment lost 2 bases and the J segment 7 bases; nucleotides outside the gene matches: 12. The CDR3 here is CASSLPDRGFFGEAFF. The CDR3 DNA reads as TGTGCCAGCAGCTTACCGGACAGGGGCTTTTTTGGTGAAGCTTTCTTT.

DNA of the CDR3: TGTGCCAGCAGTGAATATACAGGACAGGGTGGCACTGAAGCTTTCTTT. It specifies CASSEYTGQGGTEAFF. This chain joins TRBV25-1 and TRBJ1-1, with 8 bases identical to TRBD1. Trimming cost V 0 bases and J 4 bases; bases outside gene matches: 7. Germline V gives CDR1 MGHDK, CDR2 SYGVNS. The CDR3 has 16 amino acids.

This clone was detected once. This chain joins TRBV6-4 and TRBJ2-3; 9 bases match TRBD2. The CDR3 length is 16 residues. The V gene's germline CDR1 is MRHNA and CDR2 SNTAGT. The junction had 9 bases not matched to a gene; V was cut back by 3 bases and J by 5 bases. The CDR3 DNA reads as TGTGCCAGCAGTGAAAGCGGCGGGGGGGCCGGAGATACGCAGTATTTT. It translates to CASSESGGGAGDTQYF.

A note on this clone: The sample has other DNA sequences that encode this CDR3 too. This chain connects TRBV6-5 to TRBJ2-7; TRBD2 matches 9 bases. Germline CDR1 and CDR2: MNHEY and SVGAGI. The V and J ends lost 4 bases and 3 bases, in that order; junction bases with no gene match: 4. The CDR3 has 14 residues. The CDR3 loop reads CASSSGLAGYEQYF. The CDR3 DNA reads as TGTGCCAGCAGTTCGGGACTAGCAGGCTACGAGCAGTACTTC.

This chain uses TRBV6-5 with TRBJ1-1, with 7 bases aligning to TRBD1. CDR3 length: 12 amino acids. The ends lost 11 bases at V and 4 bases at J; junction bases unmatched: 7. From germline, CDR1 is MNHEY and CDR2 SVGAGI. The CDR3 nucleotides are TGTGCCTCCAGGCAGGGGGGCACTGAAGCTTTCTTT. Its translation: CASRQGGTEAFF.

The rearrangement links TRBV11-3 to TRBJ1-2; 8 positions match TRBD1. Germline loops: CDR1 SGHNT, CDR2 YENEEA. J lost 2 bases, V lost 5 bases, and 16 bases had no gene match. This CDR3 comprises 18 residues. The CDR3 protein is CASSHLGGSGQGNYGYTF. In DNA, the CDR3 is TGTGCCAGCAGCCACCTCGGGGGTAGCGGACAGGGCAACTATGGCTACACCTTC.

The gene calls are TRBV7-6 and TRBJ2-7; 9 bases match TRBD1. V gave up 2 bases and J gave up 7 bases; unmatched junction bases: 12. The CDR3 runs 16 residues. Germline-derived CDR1 and CDR2 are SGHVS and FNYEAQ. Here the CDR3 DNA reads TGTGCCAGCAGCTTATCCCCGGGACAGGGTGATGTGGAGCAGTACGTC. Protein: CASSLSPGQGDVEQYV.

V gene TRBV11-2 combines with J gene TRBJ2-5; D unclear. The CDR3 length is 14 residues. Trimming took off 0 bases at V and 3 bases at J, with 8 bases between the two ends. Germline V gene sequence: CDR1 SGHAT, CDR2 FQNNGV. Here the CDR3 reads CASSLDLVKETQYF. CDR3 sequence (DNA): TGTGCCAGCAGCTTAGATCTAGTTAAAGAGACCCAGTACTTC.

This clone was detected only a few times. The chain combines TRBV6-5 with TRBJ2-1; D possibly corresponds to TRBD1 (6 bases). This CDR3 has 13 amino acids. V dropped 8 bases and J dropped 4 bases, with 12 bases sitting between them. CDR1 is MNHEY, CDR2 SVGAGI, per germline. The CDR3 protein is CASWTEPYNEQFF. The DNA for the CDR3 is TGTGCCAGCTGGACAGAGCCTTACAATGAGCAGTTCTTC.

The CDR3 bases are TGTGCCAGCAGCTTGCAGGCGGGGGGTGACACCGGGGAGCTGTTTTTT. As protein: CASSLQAGGDTGELFF. V usage is TRBV5-8 and J usage is TRBJ2-2; TRBD2 aligns across 8 bases. In germline, CDR1 is SGHTS, CDR2 YDEGEE. The J segment lost 3 bases and the V segment lost 1 base, leaving 5 bases of the junction unmatched. The CDR3 has 16 residues.

This chain joins TRBV2 and TRBJ2-3; D remains ambiguous. This CDR3 has 15 amino acids. V was shortened by 4 bases and J by 0 bases, with 11 bases between the two germline ends. CDR1 and CDR2 from the germline V gene are SNHLY and FYNNEI. The DNA of the CDR3 is TGTGCCAGCAGTGGGTTGGAGTCGAGCACAGATACGCAGTATTTT. This sequence encodes CASSGLESSTDTQYF. The entire variable domain, with the rest obtained from reference TRBV2 and TRBJ2-3, is as follows: EPEVTQTPSHQVTQMGQEVILRCVPISNHLYFYWYRQILGQKVEFLVSFYNNEISEKSEIFDDQFSVERPDGSNFTLKIRSTKLEDSAMYFCASSGLESSTDTQYFGPGTRLTVL.

The V and J genes are TRBV27 and TRBJ2-7, with D tentatively TRBD1 (6 bases). CDR3 size: 14 residues. The germline V gene has CDR1 MNHEY and CDR2 SMNVEV (reference sequence). V lost 2 bases, J lost 6 bases, and 14 bases lay in between. The CDR3 DNA follows: TGTGCCAGCAGTTTAAAAGGGACACCGTCCGAGCAGTACTTC. Its translation is CASSLKGTPSEQYF.

This chain uses TRBV7-6 with TRBJ2-1, with D tentatively TRBD2 (5 bases). The CDR3 sequence is 22 residues long. The germline CDR1 and CDR2 sequences are SGHVS and FNYEAQ. V lost 5 bases, J lost 0 bases, and 32 bases lay in between. The CDR3 spells CASSRLHGLSASRRSSYNEQFF. CDR3 sequence (DNA): TGTGCCAGCAGCCGATTACATGGACTCAGTGCGAGTCGGCGGAGCTCCTACAATGAGCAGTTCTTC.

V usage is TRBV4-1 and J usage is TRBJ2-7; D might be TRBD2 (6 bases). Germline assignment: CDR1 MGHRA and CDR2 YSYEKL. This CDR3 contains 17 residues. Trimming shortened V by 0 bases and J by 2 bases, and 17 bases separated the two germline ends. The DNA of the CDR3 is TGCGCCAGCAGCCAAGAATGGGGGTATCGGAGGGCCTACGAGCAGTACTTC. It codes for CASSQEWGYRRAYEQYF.

The V gene is TRBV7-9, the J gene TRBJ1-1; 9 bases are shared with TRBD1. The CDR3 consists of 16 residues. CDR1 is SEHNR, CDR2 FQNEAQ, per germline (reference sequence). Trimming cost V 4 bases and J 1 base; bases outside gene matches: 7. The CDR3, as DNA: TGTGCCAGCAGCTACACTCCGGGACAGGGGAACACTGAAGCTTTCTTT. Its protein is CASSYTPGQGNTEAFF.

This chain joins TRBV2 and TRBJ2-7, with 12 bases matching TRBD2. Germline V gene data show CDR1 as SNHLY and CDR2 as FYNNEI. Germline trimming cut 9 bases from V and 4 bases from J; bases unmatched to any gene: 7. CDR3 length: 14 residues. This CDR3 reads CASTPTSGGYEQYF. For the CDR3, the DNA is TGTGCCAGTACCCCGACTAGCGGGGGTTACGAGCAGTACTTC.

CDR3 in amino acids: CASSLGVASDTQYF. CDR3 DNA: TGTGCCAGCAGCTTAGGGGTAGCCTCAGATACGCAGTATTTT. The V gene is TRBV11-2, the J gene TRBJ2-3, with D unresolved. This CDR3 region has 14 residues. Germline V lookup: CDR1 SGHAT, CDR2 FQNNGV. The V end was cut by 1 base, the J end by 4 bases, with 9 bases between.

This chain joins TRBV3-1 (or the pseudogene TRBV3-2) and TRBJ2-3; TRBD1 matches 11 bases. CDR1 LGHDT and CDR2 YNNKEL come from the germline V gene (reference sequence). J lost 0 bases, V lost 5 bases, and 10 bases had no gene match. The CDR3 sequence is 18 residues long. The CDR3 DNA follows: TGTGCCAGCAGCTTCGGGACAGGGGGTGGTGGAAGCACAGATACGCAGTATTTT. Encoded protein: CASSFGTGGGGSTDTQYF.

The rearrangement uses TRBV5-4 and TRBJ2-2, with a weak D call TRBD2 (6 bases). CDR1 and CDR2 (germline): SGHNT, YYREEE (reference sequence). Deletions cut 0 bases from V and 5 bases from J, with 17 bases between. CDR3 length: 17 amino acids. The CDR3 sequence is CASSLGIVGRKTGELFF. The CDR3 DNA follows: TGTGCCAGCAGCTTGGGAATAGTCGGGAGAAAGACCGGGGAGCTGTTTTTT. Supplemented by reference TRBV5-4 and TRBJ2-2, the full variable domain reads ETGVTQSPTHLIKTRGQQVTLRCSSQSGHNTVSWYQQALGQGPQFIFQYYREEENGRGNFPPRFSGLQFPNYSSELNVNALELDDSALYLCASSLGIVGRKTGELFFGEGSRLTVL.

DNA of the CDR3: TGTGCCAGCAGCCAAGACCCCAGATCTGAGCCCCAGCATTTT. Translation: CASSQDPRSEPQHF. This sequence joins TRBV3-1 (or the pseudogene TRBV3-2) and TRBJ1-5; D ambiguous. The germline V gene encodes CDR1 LGHDT and CDR2 YNNKEL (reference sequence). V was pared by 0 bases and J by 8 bases, with 11 bases between. The CDR3 length is 14 residues.

The chain joins TRBV6-2 or TRBV6-3 to TRBJ1-1, with 11 bases that match TRBD1. V shed 2 bases and J 12 bases; nucleotides not matched to a gene: 5. The CDR3 runs 13 residues. The V gene's germline CDR1 is MNHEY and CDR2 SVGEGT. CDR3: CASSYTGQGAPFF. As DNA, the CDR3 is TGTGCCAGCAGTTACACCGGACAGGGGGCACCTTTCTTT.

V is TRBV7-9 and J is TRBJ1-1; 7 nucleotides line up with TRBD1. J gave up 2 bases and V 5 bases, and 8 bases lay outside the gene matches. Germline CDR1 SEHNR, CDR2 FQNEAQ (reference sequence). The CDR3 consists of 15 residues. CDR3 nucleotide sequence: TGTGCCAGCAGCCCCCGACAGGGCAGAAACACTGAAGCTTTCTTT. It codes for CASSPRQGRNTEAFF.